The 16 T cell receptor beta chains in this list originate from one sample, sequenced in a study of shared clonotypes between healthy human individuals. Data came from immunoSEQ multiplex PCR; TCRdb stores just in-frame clones and leaves some out. In the table there are 2 million to 2.5 million clones, approximately 94% of which are singletons. Input material: naive CD4+ T cells sorted from blood. Noted subset: CD45RA+ positively selected. The receptor set was obtained from a man between 18 and 35 years old in good health.

The CDR3 coding sequence is TGTGCCAGCAGCTTCGGGGGAACCCAAGAGACCCAGTACTTC. It yields the protein CASSFGGTQETQYF. V and J are TRBV7-2 and TRBJ2-5, with D possibly TRBD2 on 6 matching bases. Trimming removed 3 bases from V and 1 base from J, with 9 bases in between. CDR3 length equals 14 residues. Germline values: CDR1 SGHTA, CDR2 FQGNSA.

The chain links TRBV2 to TRBJ1-6, with D perhaps TRBD1 (6 bases). The CDR3 totals 14 residues. The ends were cut back, 4 bases at V and 12 bases at J, with 16 bases in the middle. Per the germline V gene, CDR1 is SNHLY and CDR2 is FYNNEI. CDR3 nucleotides: TGTGCCAGCAGTGGGGGGGCTGGGGATGGACCCCTCCACTTT. It translates to CASSGGAGDGPLHF.

The rearrangement links TRBV6-5 to TRBJ1-6; 7 bases line up with TRBD1. The V gene end was trimmed by 6 bases and the J gene end by 3 bases; junction bases not matched to a gene: 5. This CDR3 has 15 residues. Germline lookup yields CDR1 MNHEY and CDR2 SVGAGI. The CDR3 here is CASRRDSFYNSPLHF. CDR3 DNA: TGTGCCAGCAGACGGGACAGTTTCTATAATTCACCCCTCCACTTT.

The V gene is TRBV7-8, the J gene TRBJ2-7; D is unclear. V was clipped by 5 bases and J by 0 bases, with 14 bases between them. Germline lookup yields CDR1 SGHVS and CDR2 FQNEAQ. The CDR3 runs 15 residues. This CDR3 reads CASSPRWQDSYEQYF. DNA of the CDR3: TGTGCCAGCAGCCCTCGCTGGCAGGACTCCTACGAGCAGTACTTC. Using reference TRBV7-8 and TRBJ2-7 for the parts outside the CDR3, the full variable domain is GAGVSQSPRYKVAKRGQDVALRCDPISGHVSLFWYQQALGQGPEFLTYFQNEAQLDKSGLPSDRFFAERPEGSVSTLKIQRTQQEDSAVYLCASSPRWQDSYEQYFGPGTRLTVT.

The chain combines TRBV6-1 with TRBJ1-5; D not resolved. In germline, CDR1 is MNHNS, CDR2 SASEGT. This CDR3 contains 15 residues. V was shortened by 2 bases and J by 0 bases, with 8 bases between the two germline ends. CDR3 sequence (DNA): TGTGCCAGCAGTGAAAGTAGGGTTAGCAATCAGCCCCAGCATTTT. It specifies CASSESRVSNQPQHF.

The J gene is TRBJ1-2, the V gene TRBV5-6; 7 bases line up with TRBD1. V lost 4 bases, J lost 0 bases, and 6 bases stayed unmatched. In germline, CDR1 is SGHDT, CDR2 YYEEEE. CDR3 size: 15 residues. CDR3 protein: CASSLPGTANYGYTF. DNA for the CDR3: TGTGCCAGCAGCCTCCCCGGGACAGCTAACTATGGCTACACCTTC.

The V call is TRBV2, the J call TRBJ2-3, with TRBD2 matching over 11 bases. Germline assignment: CDR1 SNHLY and CDR2 FYNNEI. The V and J ends lost 6 bases and 0 bases, in that order; junction bases with no gene match: 11. The CDR3 is made up of 18 amino acids. The CDR3 sequence is CASRRTGTSGSSTDTQYF. As DNA, the CDR3 is TGTGCCAGCAGACGCACCGGGACTAGCGGATCTAGCACAGATACGCAGTATTTT.

The chain carries TRBV9 and TRBJ2-7; possible D gene TRBD1, 6 bases. The CDR3 spans 14 residues. In germline, CDR1 is SGDLS, CDR2 YYNGEE. V was clipped by 4 bases and J by 4 bases, with 15 bases between them. The CDR3 coding sequence is TGTGCCAGCAGCCCTCAACAACAGGGTTACGAGCAGTACTTC. It translates to CASSPQQQGYEQYF.

The chain couples TRBV6-5 to TRBJ2-2, with a weak D call TRBD1 (5 bases). There are 15 residues in the CDR3. V lost 2 bases, J lost 4 bases, and 11 bases lay in between. The germline V gene encodes CDR1 MNHEY and CDR2 SVGAGI. The CDR3 sequence is CASSYQGVSTGELFF. The CDR3 DNA sequence: TGTGCCAGCAGTTACCAGGGTGTGAGCACCGGGGAGCTGTTTTTT.

The V and J genes are TRBV27 and TRBJ2-7; 9 bases agree with TRBD1. CDR3 size: 17 residues. From germline, CDR1 is MNHEY and CDR2 SMNVEV (reference sequence). Trimming took 0 bases from V and 3 from J; bases not matched to a gene: 9. CDR3 bases: TGTGCCAGCAGTTTATCCCCCTACAGGGGGCATATCTACGAGCAGTACTTC. Its translation: CASSLSPYRGHIYEQYF.

The chain joins TRBV9 to TRBJ2-7, with D uncertain. Trimming removed 0 bases at V and 3 bases at J, with 10 bases between. CDR3 length: 14 amino acids. Germline V gene lookup returns CDR1 SGDLS and CDR2 YYNGEE. The DNA of the CDR3 is TGTGCCAGCAGCGTAGGAAGCGATTTCTACGAGCAGTACTTC. This sequence encodes CASSVGSDFYEQYF.

For this clone: The identical CDR3 is also encoded by other nucleotide sequences in the sample. The chain links TRBV5-1 to TRBJ1-1; a weak D match, TRBD1 (6 bases). The germline gives CDR1 SGHRS, CDR2 YFSETQ. The V end was cut by 4 bases, the J end by 5 bases, with 9 bases between. This CDR3 is built from 12 residues. CDR3 protein: CASSERGTEAFF. Written as DNA, the CDR3 is TGCGCCAGCAGCGAGAGGGGGACTGAAGCTTTCTTT. Based on the CDR3 plus reference TRBV5-1 and TRBJ1-1, the full variable domain is KAGVTQTPRYLIKTRGQQVTLSCSPISGHRSVSWYQQTPGQGLQFLFEYFSETQRNKGNFPGRFSGRQFSNSRSEMNVSTLELGDSALYLCASSERGTEAFFGQGTRLTVV.

The genes are TRBV19 and TRBJ1-1, with 7 bases matching TRBD1. Germline lookup yields CDR1 LNHDA and CDR2 SQIVND (reference sequence). V lost 0 bases, J lost 3 bases, and 13 bases stayed unmatched. The CDR3 is made up of 18 amino acids. CDR3 region: CASSIDRKRGRVDTEAFF. The CDR3, as DNA: TGTGCCAGTAGTATAGATCGTAAGAGGGGGCGCGTGGACACTGAAGCTTTCTTT.

The rearrangement uses TRBV11-2 and TRBJ2-3, with TRBD1 matching over 7 bases. Germline CDR1 SGHAT, CDR2 FQNNGV. V was clipped by 5 bases and J by 4 bases; unmatched bases: 6. This CDR3 spans 14 amino acids. CDR3 in amino acids: CASSRRQGADTQYF. CDR3 DNA sequence: TGTGCCAGCAGCAGAAGACAGGGAGCAGATACGCAGTATTTT.

The CDR3 here is CASSNCPIGEPQHF. The DNA for the CDR3 is TGTGCCAGCAGCAACTGTCCTATCGGTGAGCCCCAGCATTTT. The chain recombines TRBV21-1 with TRBJ1-5. TRBV21-1 is listed as a pseudogene. CDR3 length: 14 residues.

The J gene is TRBJ2-1, the V gene TRBV7-9, with 10 bases identical to TRBD2. This CDR3 is built from 15 residues. Per germline, CDR1 SEHNR and CDR2 FQNEAQ (reference sequence). V was clipped by 4 bases and J by 10 bases; unmatched bases: 10. As DNA, the CDR3 is TGTGCCAGCAGCTCGAAGCGGGAGGGCCTTGGGGAGCAGTTCTTC. Translated: CASSSKREGLGEQFF.